This T cell receptor beta chain was captured by sequencing in a study of CD8 T cells in Susac syndrome. The V gene's germline CDR1 is SGHNT and CDR2 YYREEE (reference sequence). Trimming left V 4 bases short and J 0 bases short, with 14 bases between. The length of the CDR3 is 17 residues. RNA amounts of 0.5 to 1 ug underwent reverse transcription with random hexamers. TCRdb reprocessed the immunoSEQ multiplex PCR reads via MiXCR and lists one record per CDR3 protein. Of about 90,000 distinct CDR3 sequences listed, approximately 92% were seen once; the top ten hold roughly 0.3%. From blood CD8+ and CD4+ T cells, the TCR beta chain was sequenced. Healthy donors formed controls matched for age and sex. FACS was used to enrich TEMRA cells, whereas the CD8+ and CD4+ T cells were obtained by negative isolation.

This TCR derives from a human donor in good health. J is TRBJ1-6 and V is TRBV5-4; a possible D gene is TRBD1 (6 bases). Specimen: CD8+ T cells from PBMCs. The CDR3 sequence: CASSGGTLSSYNSPLHF. The CDR3, as DNA: TGTGCCAGCAGCGGCGGGACATTGAGCTCCTATAATTCACCCCTCCACTTT.